The sequence of this T cell receptor (beta chain) was determined in a study of spatial heterogeneity in lung cancer. TCRdb called the 5' RACE reads again in MiXCR, with one record for every CDR3 protein. The sample gives approximately 52,000 distinct CDR3 sequences, approximately 7% of which show up once; approximately 2.9% is in the top ten. Specified time point: sample taken at primary tumor resection. Whole RNA, isolated from tumor, nontumor lung or frozen PBMC, was sequenced without prior sorting. V was cut by 5 bases and J by 4 bases, with 11 bases left in between. The CDR3 sequence is 14 residues long. Germline-derived CDR1 and CDR2 are SGHVS and FNYEAQ.

Sequencing was performed on PBMCs, taken at surgery. This TCR came from a female donor with early-stage non-small cell lung cancer. This rearrangement joins TRBV7-6 to TRBJ1-4; a possible D gene is TRBD1 (6 bases). The CDR3 loop is CASSRTVLNEKLFF. CDR3 nucleotide sequence: TGTGCCAGCAGCCGGACAGTTCTTAATGAAAAACTGTTTTTT. Full variable domain (remainder filled in from reference TRBV7-6 and TRBJ1-4): GAGVSQSPRYKVTKRGQDVALRCDPISGHVSLYWYRQALGQGPEFLTYFNYEAQQDKSGLPNDRFSAERPEGSISTLTIQRTEQRDSAMYRCASSRTVLNEKLFFGSGTQLSVL.